This TCR beta chain is from a study of OX40 agonist ivuxolimab in advanced cancers. On the study more broadly: Dose-escalation patients suffered from hepatocellular carcinoma, melanoma, renal cell or head and neck cancer.

Concerning this clone itself: Its antigen is undetermined.

Measured with immunoSEQ multiplex PCR; TCRdb has only the in-frame clones, and not every one. The sample includes about 93,000 clones, under 95% of them seen just once. V was shortened by 6 bases and J by 6 bases, with 11 bases between the two germline ends. The CDR3 sequence is 13 residues long. Germline V lookup: CDR1 LNHDA, CDR2 SQIVND (reference sequence). Whole-study findings and limits: The authors also found low normalized T-cell clonal expansion in some nonresponders.

The chain recombines TRBV19 with TRBJ2-2, with D possibly matching TRBD2 (6 bases). The source material was CD4+ or CD8+ T cells sorted from blood, sampled in a trial of the OX40 agonist ivuxolimab. The TCR sequence derives from an adult with an advanced solid tumor such as melanoma, head and neck, liver or kidney cancer. CDR3 loop: CASRGIAAGELFF. The CDR3 bases are TGTGCCAGTAGGGGAATAGCGGCCGGGGAGCTGTTTTTT.